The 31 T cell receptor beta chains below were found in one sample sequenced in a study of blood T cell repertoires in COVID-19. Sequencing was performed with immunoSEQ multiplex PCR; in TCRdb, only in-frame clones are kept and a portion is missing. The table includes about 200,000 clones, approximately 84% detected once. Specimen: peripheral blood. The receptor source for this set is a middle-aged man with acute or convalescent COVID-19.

CDR3 coding DNA: TGTGCCACCAGCAGAGAGGGCGATGAGCAGTTCTTC. Amino acid sequence: CATSREGDEQFF. This chain links TRBV15 with TRBJ2-1; D is unclear. V was shortened by 0 bases and J by 8 bases, with 5 bases between the two germline ends. The germline V gene has CDR1 LNHNV and CDR2 YYDKDF (reference sequence). The CDR3 spans 12 residues.

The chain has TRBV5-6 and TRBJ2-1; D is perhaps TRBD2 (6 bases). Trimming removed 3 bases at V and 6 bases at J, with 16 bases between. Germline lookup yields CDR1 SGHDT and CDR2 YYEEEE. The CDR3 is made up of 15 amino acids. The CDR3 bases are TGTGCCAGCAGCTATCTTCCGCGGGATAGCAATGAGCAGTTCTTC. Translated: CASSYLPRDSNEQFF.

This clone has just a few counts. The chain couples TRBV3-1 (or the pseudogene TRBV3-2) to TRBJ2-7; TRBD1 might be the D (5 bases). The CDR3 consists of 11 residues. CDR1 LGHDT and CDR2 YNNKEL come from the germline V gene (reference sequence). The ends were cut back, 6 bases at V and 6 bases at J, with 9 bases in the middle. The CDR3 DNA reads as TGTGCCAGCAGTTCCAGGGTCGAGCAGTACTTC. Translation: CASSSRVEQYF.

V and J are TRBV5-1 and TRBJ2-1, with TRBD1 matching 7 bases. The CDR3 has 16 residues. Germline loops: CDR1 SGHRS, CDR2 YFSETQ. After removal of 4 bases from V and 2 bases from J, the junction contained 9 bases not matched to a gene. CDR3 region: CASSILQGLAYNEQFF. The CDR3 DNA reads TGCGCCAGCAGCATACTACAGGGGTTGGCCTACAATGAGCAGTTCTTC.

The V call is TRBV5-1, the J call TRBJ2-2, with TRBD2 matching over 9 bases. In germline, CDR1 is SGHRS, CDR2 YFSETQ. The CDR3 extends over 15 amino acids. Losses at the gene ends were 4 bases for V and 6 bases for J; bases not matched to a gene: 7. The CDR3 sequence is CASSTRGGGAGELFF. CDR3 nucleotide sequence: TGCGCCAGCAGCACCCGTGGCGGGGGGGCCGGGGAGCTGTTTTTT.

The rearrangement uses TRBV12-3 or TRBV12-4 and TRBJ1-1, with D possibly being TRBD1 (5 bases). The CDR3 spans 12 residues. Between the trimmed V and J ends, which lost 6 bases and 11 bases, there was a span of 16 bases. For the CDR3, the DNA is TGTGCCAGCAGCTTTGCCGGGACTCAGGCTTTCTTT. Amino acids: CASSFAGTQAFF.

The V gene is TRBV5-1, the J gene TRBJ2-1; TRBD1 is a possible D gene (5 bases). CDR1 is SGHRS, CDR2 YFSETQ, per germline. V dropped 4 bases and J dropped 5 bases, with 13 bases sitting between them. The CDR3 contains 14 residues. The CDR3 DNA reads TGCGCCAGCAGCCCCTCCTCGACAGACAATGAGCAGTTCTTC. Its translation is CASSPSSTDNEQFF.

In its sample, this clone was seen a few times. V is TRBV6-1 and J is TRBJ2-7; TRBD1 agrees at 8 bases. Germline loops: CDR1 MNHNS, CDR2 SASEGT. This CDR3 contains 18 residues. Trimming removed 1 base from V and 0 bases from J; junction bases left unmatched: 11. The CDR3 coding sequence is TGTGCCAGCAGTGAAGGTCTCAGGACAGGGTTTTCCTCCTACGAGCAGTACTTC. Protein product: CASSEGLRTGFSSYEQYF.

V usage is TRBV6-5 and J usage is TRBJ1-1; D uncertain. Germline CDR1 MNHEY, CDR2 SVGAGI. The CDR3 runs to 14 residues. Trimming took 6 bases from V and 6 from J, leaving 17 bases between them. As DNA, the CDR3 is TGTGCCAGCAGCCCCGGAGGCCGTGAGGCTGAAGCTTTCTTT. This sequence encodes CASSPGGREAEAFF.

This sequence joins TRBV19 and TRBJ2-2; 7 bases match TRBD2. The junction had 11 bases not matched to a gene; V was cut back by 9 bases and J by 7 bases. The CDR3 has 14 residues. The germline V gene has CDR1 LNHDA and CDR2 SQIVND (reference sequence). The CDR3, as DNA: TGTGCCAGCGAGAGCGGGACCGATATCGGGGAGCTGTTTTTT. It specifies CASESGTDIGELFF.

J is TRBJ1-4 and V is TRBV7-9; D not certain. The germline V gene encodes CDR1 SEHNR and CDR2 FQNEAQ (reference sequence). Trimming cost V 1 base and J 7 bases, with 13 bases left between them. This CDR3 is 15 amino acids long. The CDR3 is CASSLGEVYGEKLFF. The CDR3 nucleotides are TGTGCCAGCAGCTTAGGCGAAGTATATGGTGAAAAACTGTTTTTT.

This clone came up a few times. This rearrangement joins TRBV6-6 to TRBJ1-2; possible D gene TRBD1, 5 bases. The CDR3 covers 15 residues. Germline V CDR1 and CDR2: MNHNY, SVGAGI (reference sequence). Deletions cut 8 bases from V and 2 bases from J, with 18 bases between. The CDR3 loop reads CASATTGTLNYGYTF. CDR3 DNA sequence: TGTGCCAGCGCGACAACAGGAACCCTAAACTATGGCTACACCTTC.

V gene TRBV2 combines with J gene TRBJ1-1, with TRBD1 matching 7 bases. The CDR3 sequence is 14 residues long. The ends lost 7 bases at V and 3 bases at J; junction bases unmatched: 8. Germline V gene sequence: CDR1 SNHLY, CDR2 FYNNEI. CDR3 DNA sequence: TGTGCCAGCACCAGGGACAGACAAGACACTGAAGCTTTCTTT. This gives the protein CASTRDRQDTEAFF.

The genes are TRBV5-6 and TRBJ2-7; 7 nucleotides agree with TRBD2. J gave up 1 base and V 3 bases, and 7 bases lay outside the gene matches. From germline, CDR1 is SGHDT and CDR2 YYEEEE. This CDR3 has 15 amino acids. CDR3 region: CASSYWGGESYEQYF. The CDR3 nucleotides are TGTGCCAGCAGCTATTGGGGAGGGGAGTCCTACGAGCAGTACTTC. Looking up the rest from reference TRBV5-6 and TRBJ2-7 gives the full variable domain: DAGVTQSPTHLIKTRGQQVTLRCSPKSGHDTVSWYQQALGQGPQFIFQYYEEEERQRGNFPDRFSGHQFPNYSSELNVNALLLGDSALYLCASSYWGGESYEQYFGPGTRLTVT.

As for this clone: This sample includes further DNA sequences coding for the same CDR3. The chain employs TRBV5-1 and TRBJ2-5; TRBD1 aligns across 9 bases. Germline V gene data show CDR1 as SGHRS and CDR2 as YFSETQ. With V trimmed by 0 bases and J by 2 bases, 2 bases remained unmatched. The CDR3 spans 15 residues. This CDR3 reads CASSLGTGAQETQYF. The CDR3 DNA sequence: TGCGCCAGCAGCTTGGGGACAGGGGCACAAGAGACCCAGTACTTC. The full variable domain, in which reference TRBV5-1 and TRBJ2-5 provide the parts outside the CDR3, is KAGVTQTPRYLIKTRGQQVTLSCSPISGHRSVSWYQQTPGQGLQFLFEYFSETQRNKGNFPGRFSGRQFSNSRSEMNVSTLELGDSALYLCASSLGTGAQETQYFGPGTRLLVL.

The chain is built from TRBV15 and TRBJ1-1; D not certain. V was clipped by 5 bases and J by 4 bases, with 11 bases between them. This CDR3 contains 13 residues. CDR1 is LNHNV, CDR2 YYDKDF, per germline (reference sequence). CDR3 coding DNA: TGTGCCACCAGCCTTTGGCGAGGCACTGAAGCTTTCTTT. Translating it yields CATSLWRGTEAFF.

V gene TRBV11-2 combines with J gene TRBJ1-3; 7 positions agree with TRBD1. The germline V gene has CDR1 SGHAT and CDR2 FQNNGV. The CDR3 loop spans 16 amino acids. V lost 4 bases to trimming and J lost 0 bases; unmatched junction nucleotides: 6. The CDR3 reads CASSSTGTVSGNTIYF. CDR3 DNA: TGTGCCAGCAGCTCTACCGGGACAGTCTCTGGAAACACCATATATTTT.

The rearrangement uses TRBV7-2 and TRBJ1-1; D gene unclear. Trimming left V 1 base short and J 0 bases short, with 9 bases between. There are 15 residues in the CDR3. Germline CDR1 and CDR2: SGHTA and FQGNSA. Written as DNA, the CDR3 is TGTGCCAGCAGCTTAGGGGAGGTGATGAACACTGAAGCTTTCTTT. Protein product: CASSLGEVMNTEAFF.

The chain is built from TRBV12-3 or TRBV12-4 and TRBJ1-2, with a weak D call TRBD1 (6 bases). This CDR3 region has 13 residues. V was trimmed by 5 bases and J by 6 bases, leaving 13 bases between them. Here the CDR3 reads CASSQDSPHGYTF. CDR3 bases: TGTGCCAGCAGTCAGGACAGTCCCCATGGCTACACCTTC.

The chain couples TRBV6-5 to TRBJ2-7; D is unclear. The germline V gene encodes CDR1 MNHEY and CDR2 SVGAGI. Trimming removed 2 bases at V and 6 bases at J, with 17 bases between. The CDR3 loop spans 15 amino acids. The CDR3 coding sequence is TGTGCCAGCAGTTACGGCGGCGGTCTAAGTGTCGAGCAGTACTTC. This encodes CASSYGGGLSVEQYF.

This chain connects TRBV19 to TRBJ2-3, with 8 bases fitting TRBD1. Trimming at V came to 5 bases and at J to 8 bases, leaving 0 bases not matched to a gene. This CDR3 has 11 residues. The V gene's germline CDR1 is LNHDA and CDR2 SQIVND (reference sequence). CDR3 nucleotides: TGTGCCAGTAGTGACAGGGGTACGCAGTATTTT. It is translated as CASSDRGTQYF.

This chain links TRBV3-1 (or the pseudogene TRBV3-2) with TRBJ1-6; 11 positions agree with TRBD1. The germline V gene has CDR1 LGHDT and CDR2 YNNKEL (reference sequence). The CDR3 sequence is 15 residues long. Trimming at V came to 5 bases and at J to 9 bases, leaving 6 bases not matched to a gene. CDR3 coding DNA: TGTGCCAGCAGCGCTGGGGGACAGGGGGGTTCACCCCTCCACTTT. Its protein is CASSAGGQGGSPLHF.

The CDR3 protein is CASSQHQGGRADTQYF. In DNA form, the CDR3 reads TGTGCCAGCAGCCAACATCAGGGGGGAAGAGCAGATACGCAGTATTTT. This chain joins TRBV7-9 and TRBJ2-3, with a possible D match to TRBD1 (7 bases). The ends were cut back, 5 bases at V and 4 bases at J, with 19 bases in the middle. The CDR3 length is 16 residues. The V gene's germline CDR1 is SEHNR and CDR2 FQNEAQ (reference sequence).

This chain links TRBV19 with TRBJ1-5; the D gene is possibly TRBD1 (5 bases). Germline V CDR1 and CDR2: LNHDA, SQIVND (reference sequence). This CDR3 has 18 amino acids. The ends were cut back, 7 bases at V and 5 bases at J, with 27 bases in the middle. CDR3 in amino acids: CASTPLGASLVGDQPQHF. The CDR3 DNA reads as TGTGCCAGTACCCCCCTAGGGGCCTCCCTTGTTGGGGATCAGCCCCAGCATTTT.

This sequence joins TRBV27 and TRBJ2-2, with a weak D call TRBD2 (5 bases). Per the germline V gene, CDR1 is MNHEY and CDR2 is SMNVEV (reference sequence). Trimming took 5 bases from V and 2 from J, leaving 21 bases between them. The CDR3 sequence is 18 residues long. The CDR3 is CASSASPGKYINTGELFF. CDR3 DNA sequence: TGTGCCAGCAGTGCAAGCCCGGGGAAGTACATCAACACCGGGGAGCTGTTTTTT.

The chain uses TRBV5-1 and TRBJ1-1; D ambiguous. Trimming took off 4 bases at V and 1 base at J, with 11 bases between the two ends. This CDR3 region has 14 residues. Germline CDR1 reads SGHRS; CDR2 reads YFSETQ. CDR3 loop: CASSTLWQNTEAFF. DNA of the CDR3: TGCGCCAGCAGCACGTTGTGGCAGAACACTGAAGCTTTCTTT. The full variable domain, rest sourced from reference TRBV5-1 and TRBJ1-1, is KAGVTQTPRYLIKTRGQQVTLSCSPISGHRSVSWYQQTPGQGLQFLFEYFSETQRNKGNFPGRFSGRQFSNSRSEMNVSTLELGDSALYLCASSTLWQNTEAFFGQGTRLTVV.

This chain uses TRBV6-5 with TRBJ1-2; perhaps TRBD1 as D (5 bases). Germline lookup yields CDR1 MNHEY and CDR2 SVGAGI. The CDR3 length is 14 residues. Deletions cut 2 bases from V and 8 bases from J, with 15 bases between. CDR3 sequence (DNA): TGTGCCAGCAGTTACGCAAAAGGGGCGTGGGGCTACACCTTC. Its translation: CASSYAKGAWGYTF.

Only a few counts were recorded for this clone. The CDR3 region is CASSHGLAAYEQYF. Written as DNA, the CDR3 is TGTGCCAGCAGCCACGGACTCGCCGCCTACGAGCAGTACTTC. The rearrangement uses TRBV11-2 and TRBJ2-7; D might be TRBD2 (5 bases). V was clipped by 5 bases and J by 2 bases, with 13 bases between them. CDR3 length: 14 amino acids. The germline V gene has CDR1 SGHAT and CDR2 FQNNGV.

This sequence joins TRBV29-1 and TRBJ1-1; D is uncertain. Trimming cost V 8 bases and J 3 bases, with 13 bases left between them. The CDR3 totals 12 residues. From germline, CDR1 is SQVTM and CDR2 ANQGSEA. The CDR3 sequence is CSSSDGDTEAFF. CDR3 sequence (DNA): TGCAGCTCCTCCGACGGGGACACTGAAGCTTTCTTT.

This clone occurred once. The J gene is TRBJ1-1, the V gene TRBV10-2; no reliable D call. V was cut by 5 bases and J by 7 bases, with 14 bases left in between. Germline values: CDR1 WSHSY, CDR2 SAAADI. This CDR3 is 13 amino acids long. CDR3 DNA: TGCGCCAGCAGTTATTCCCCATCTAGTGAAGCTTTCTTT. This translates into CASSYSPSSEAFF.

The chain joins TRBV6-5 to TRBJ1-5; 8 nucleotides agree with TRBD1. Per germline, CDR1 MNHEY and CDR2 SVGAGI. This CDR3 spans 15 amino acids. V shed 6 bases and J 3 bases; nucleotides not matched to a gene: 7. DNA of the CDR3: TGTGCCAGCAGCCCCACAGGGGGGTCCAATCAGCCCCAGCATTTT. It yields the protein CASSPTGGSNQPQHF.